The 17 T cell receptor beta chains in this list originate from one sample, sequenced in a study of response to subunit inactivated influenza vaccine. TCRdb reprocessed the RT-PCR reads with MiXCR, giving one entry per CDR3 protein. The sample lists roughly 650,000 distinct CDR3 sequences, 15% to 19% occurring once. The sequencing here drew on PBMCs from blood, taken about 13 days after vaccination. These receptors were obtained from a man aged 45-65 years who received an inactivated influenza vaccine.

In this sample, this clonotype turned up a few times. The V call is TRBV4-3, the J call TRBJ1-1; no definite D call. The CDR3 has 15 amino acids. V gave up 1 base and J gave up 4 bases, with 13 bases separating them. Germline CDR1 LGHNA, CDR2 YSLEER. DNA of the CDR3: TGCGCCAGCAGCCAAGCGATCGTGGTGGGCACTGAAGCTTTCTTT. Amino acids: CASSQAIVVGTEAFF.

This clonotype has only a few counts. The CDR3 nucleotides read TGTGCCAGCAGCAGAGGGGCTGGGTTCTATAATTCACCCCTCCACTTT. It yields the protein CASSRGAGFYNSPLHF. This chain uses TRBV5-5 with TRBJ1-6; a possible D gene is TRBD1 (5 bases). CDR1 is SGHKS and CDR2 is YYEKEE in the germline V gene (reference sequence). There are 16 residues in the CDR3. Trimming shortened V by 4 bases and J by 3 bases, and 14 bases separated the two germline ends.

This clonotype was detected only a few times. The chain employs TRBV5-1 and TRBJ2-1; D is perhaps TRBD1 (6 bases). Germline CDR1 and CDR2: SGHRS and YFSETQ. Between the trimmed V and J ends, which lost 6 bases and 0 bases, there was a span of 16 bases. This CDR3 spans 16 amino acids. CDR3 in DNA: TGCGCCAGCATCACCGGGACAACGAGCTCCTACAATGAGCAGTTCTTC. Protein: CASITGTTSSYNEQFF. Together with reference TRBV5-1 and TRBJ2-1, the CDR3 gives the full variable domain: KAGVTQTPRYLIKTRGQQVTLSCSPISGHRSVSWYQQTPGQGLQFLFEYFSETQRNKGNFPGRFSGRQFSNSRSEMNVSTLELGDSALYLCASITGTTSSYNEQFFGPGTRLTVL.

CDR3 nucleotides: TGTGCCAGCACCCTCAGAGACAGGGGAGGCGGGGAGCTGTTTTTT. Translation gives CASTLRDRGGGELFF. This rearrangement joins TRBV7-8 to TRBJ2-2, with 8 nucleotides matching TRBD1. V shed 7 bases, J shed 7 bases, and the junction held 11 bases outside the gene matches. The CDR3 extends over 15 amino acids. Germline lookup yields CDR1 SGHVS and CDR2 FQNEAQ.

Many counts were recorded for this clonotype. The chain combines TRBV5-1 with TRBJ2-1; no firm D call. Germline CDR1 SGHRS, CDR2 YFSETQ. This CDR3 has 14 residues. V lost 1 base and J lost 7, with 12 bases in between. CDR3 amino acids: CASSLFVGKNEQFF. As DNA, the CDR3 is TGCGCCAGCAGCTTGTTTGTCGGAAAGAATGAGCAGTTCTTC.

Only a few counts were recorded for this clonotype. The chain couples TRBV6-1 to TRBJ2-1; 11 bases line up with TRBD1. J lost 10 bases, V lost 7 bases, and 9 bases had no gene match. There are 14 residues in the CDR3. Germline CDR1 and CDR2: MNHNS and SASEGT. This CDR3 is CASTPGTGGREQFF. The DNA of the CDR3 is TGTGCCAGCACCCCCGGGACAGGGGGTCGGGAGCAGTTCTTC.

The chain is built from TRBV5-1 and TRBJ1-1, with D possibly TRBD1 on 5 matching bases. Deletions cut 0 bases from V and 4 bases from J, with 13 bases between. The CDR3 is made up of 15 amino acids. Germline CDR1 SGHRS, CDR2 YFSETQ. CDR3 sequence reads: CASSLAQVRGTEAFF. The CDR3 bases are TGCGCCAGCAGCTTGGCCCAGGTAAGGGGCACTGAAGCTTTCTTT.

The chain combines TRBV5-1 with TRBJ2-5; D may be TRBD1 or TRBD2 (5 bases each). Germline CDR1 and CDR2: SGHRS and YFSETQ. There are 14 residues in the CDR3. V was cut by 4 bases and J by 3 bases, with 13 bases left in between. Here the CDR3 reads CASSKGRGEETQYF. In DNA, the CDR3 is TGCGCCAGCAGCAAGGGACGGGGAGAAGAGACCCAGTACTTC.

The V and J genes are TRBV4-3 and TRBJ2-5; the match to TRBD1 covers 7 bases. CDR1 is LGHNA, CDR2 YSLEER, per germline. Trimming cost V 2 bases and J 1 base; bases outside gene matches: 13. This CDR3 has 18 residues. The CDR3 protein is CASSQRVGTVPPQETQYF. CDR3 bases: TGCGCCAGCAGCCAACGAGTCGGGACAGTCCCCCCCCAAGAGACCCAGTACTTC.

This chain uses TRBV3-1 with TRBJ2-7; tentatively, D is TRBD2 (5 bases). From germline, CDR1 is LGHDT and CDR2 YNNKEL (reference sequence). This CDR3 has 16 amino acids. V was pared by 0 bases and J by 8 bases, with 20 bases between. The CDR3 nucleotides read TGTGCCAGCAGCCAAGATCTGGAGGACCCGACTCTGAAGCAGTACTTC. Translation gives CASSQDLEDPTLKQYF.

V and J are TRBV5-1 and TRBJ2-3; 12 bases agree with TRBD2. J gave up 0 bases and V 0 bases, and 5 bases lay outside the gene matches. Germline V gene data show CDR1 as SGHRS and CDR2 as YFSETQ. The CDR3 length is 18 residues. The CDR3 region has the DNA TGCGCCAGCAGCTTGGTACTAGCGGGAGGCCTTAGCACAGATACGCAGTATTTT. Protein sequence: CASSLVLAGGLSTDTQYF. The variable domain in full, completed from reference TRBV5-1 and TRBJ2-3, reads KAGVTQTPRYLIKTRGQQVTLSCSPISGHRSVSWYQQTPGQGLQFLFEYFSETQRNKGNFPGRFSGRQFSNSRSEMNVSTLELGDSALYLCASSLVLAGGLSTDTQYFGPGTRLTVL.

The chain uses TRBV7-2 and TRBJ2-1; 8 nucleotides line up with TRBD2. V lost 3 bases, J lost 8 bases, and 3 bases stayed unmatched. The CDR3 covers 13 residues. In germline, CDR1 is SGHTA, CDR2 FQGNSA. This CDR3 reads CASSFAGGYEQFF. The CDR3 region has the DNA TGTGCCAGCAGCTTCGCGGGGGGATATGAGCAGTTCTTC.

The rearrangement joins TRBV7-9 to TRBJ1-4; no clear D. CDR1 and CDR2 (germline): SEHNR, FQNEAQ (reference sequence). CDR3 length equals 13 residues. V lost 8 bases and J 5 bases, leaving 12 bases between the germline ends. The CDR3 is CASRVSWNEKLFF. CDR3 sequence (DNA): TGTGCCAGCCGAGTCAGTTGGAATGAAAAACTGTTTTTT. The whole variable domain, filled in from reference TRBV7-9 and TRBJ1-4, reads DTGVSQNPRHKITKRGQNVTFRCDPISEHNRLYWYRQTLGQGPEFLTYFQNEAQLEKSRLLSDRFSAERPKGSFSTLEIQRTEQGDSAMYLCASRVSWNEKLFFGSGTQLSVL.

This clonotype was recorded a few times. This chain connects TRBV3-1 to TRBJ2-5; D unresolved. CDR3 length: 12 amino acids. Trimming shortened V by 7 bases and J by 5 bases, and 11 bases separated the two germline ends. Germline CDR1 LGHDT, CDR2 YNNKEL (reference sequence). DNA for the CDR3: TGTGCCAGCAATTCCCTGCGGGAGACCCAGTACTTC. Translation gives CASNSLRETQYF.

The rearrangement uses TRBV27 and TRBJ2-7, with 8 bases lining up with TRBD2. The CDR3 is 19 residues long. Germline values: CDR1 MNHEY, CDR2 SMNVEV (reference sequence). The junction had 13 bases not matched to a gene; V was cut back by 0 bases and J by 0 bases. CDR3 region: CASSLSGTSMRGSSYEQYF. CDR3 sequence (DNA): TGTGCCAGCAGTTTATCAGGGACTAGTATGAGAGGGAGCTCCTACGAGCAGTACTTC.

The table lists this clonotype with a count of one. The V call is TRBV6-2 or TRBV6-3, the J call TRBJ2-6; 7 nucleotides match TRBD1. CDR3 length equals 15 residues. Losses at the gene ends were 5 bases for V and 2 bases for J; bases not matched to a gene: 3. Germline V gene sequence: CDR1 MNHEY, CDR2 SVGEGT. The CDR3 DNA follows: TGTGCCAGCAGTAATACAGGGGCTGGGGCCAACGTCCTGACTTTC. Its translation: CASSNTGAGANVLTF.

The rearrangement joins TRBV11-3 to TRBJ2-7; 8 bases are shared with TRBD2. The germline V gene has CDR1 SGHNT and CDR2 YENEEA. The CDR3 sequence is 14 residues long. Trimming at V came to 6 bases and at J to 2 bases, leaving 6 bases not matched to a gene. The CDR3 here is CASSAGGRPYEQYF. The CDR3 DNA is TGTGCCAGCAGTGCGGGGGGCCGACCCTACGAGCAGTACTTC. Variable domain in full (rest from reference TRBV11-3 and TRBJ2-7): EAGVVQSPRYKIIEKKQPVAFWCNPISGHNTLYWYLQNLGQGPELLIRYENEEAVDDSQLPKDRFSAERLKGVDSTLKIQPAELGDSAVYLCASSAGGRPYEQYFGPGTRLTVT.